A selection of T cell receptor beta chains follows, all from one sample in a study of tumor-infiltrating lymphocytes in oesophageal squamous cell carcinoma. TCRdb used MiXCR to reprocess the PCR reads, holding one entry per CDR3 protein. The data contain over 10,000 distinct CDR3 sequences, more than 50% of them singletons. Sequences were obtained from esophageal tumor tissue. These TCRs come from a female donor with esophageal squamous cell carcinoma. CDR3s include the opening cysteine and the closing phenylalanine or tryptophan. The D gene is left open where the match is weak. Clone size is shown for a subset of rows, as once, few, many or a class of expanded clone.

J gene: TRBJ1-3; clone size: -; V gene: TRBV6-2/TRBV6-3; D gene: -; CDR3 DNA: TGTGCCAGCAGTTCGGCTTGGGGGTCTGGAAACACCATATATTTT; CDR3 protein: CASSSAWGSGNTIYF
J gene: TRBJ2-2; clone size: -; V gene: TRBV7-2; D gene: -; CDR3 DNA: TGTGCCAGCAGCTCCTCGCAGGGATCCGGGGAGCTGTTTTTT; CDR3 protein: CASSSSQGSGELFF
J gene: TRBJ2-1; clone size: -; V gene: TRBV7-8; D gene: -; CDR3 DNA: TGTGCCAGCAGCCTTCGGGCGCTCGAAACCTACAATGAGCAGTTCTTC; CDR3 protein: CASSLRALETYNEQFF
J gene: TRBJ2-5; clone size: -; V gene: TRBV28; D gene: TRBD1; CDR3 DNA: TGTGCCAGCATTACCGGGACAGGGGAAACCTTGCAAGAGACCCAGTACTTC; CDR3 protein: CASITGTGETLQETQYF
J gene: TRBJ2-1; clone size: -; V gene: TRBV7-2; D gene: TRBD2; CDR3 DNA: TGTGCCAGCAGCGATACTAGCGGGAACTACAATGAGCAGTTCTTC; CDR3 protein: CASSDTSGNYNEQFF
J gene: TRBJ1-1; clone size: medium-sized; V gene: TRBV6-2/TRBV6-3; D gene: -; CDR3 DNA: TGTGCCAGCAGTTACCGTTCAGGGGTGGGGACTGAAGCTTTCTTT; CDR3 protein: CASSYRSGVGTEAFF
J gene: TRBJ2-7; clone size: few; V gene: TRBV7-2; D gene: -; CDR3 DNA: TGTGCCAGCAGCTTAGCCAGGACAGCCTCCTACGAGCAGTACTTC; CDR3 protein: CASSLARTASYEQYF
J gene: TRBJ2-3; clone size: -; V gene: TRBV12-3/TRBV12-4; D gene: TRBD1; CDR3 DNA: TGTGCCAGCAGTCCGGGACAGGGAGTCGGAGCGCAGTATTTT; CDR3 protein: CASSPGQGVGAQYF
J gene: TRBJ2-4; clone size: -; V gene: TRBV7-2; D gene: TRBD2; CDR3 DNA: TGTGCCAGCAGCTTAAGGTCGGGAGCCCCAGGGCGGGAGCAGTACTTC; CDR3 protein: CASSLRSGAPGREQYF
J gene: TRBJ2-7; clone size: -; V gene: TRBV6-9; D gene: TRBD2; CDR3 DNA: TGTGCCAGCAGTTCCCCGCCCCTAAGCGGGAGTTCCTACGAGCAGTACTTC; CDR3 protein: CASSSPPLSGSSYEQYF
J gene: TRBJ2-3; clone size: -; V gene: TRBV11-2; D gene: TRBD1; CDR3 DNA: TGTGCCAGCAGCCGACAGGGGGGCACAGATACGCAGTATTTT; CDR3 protein: CASSRQGGTDTQYF
J gene: TRBJ2-7; clone size: many; V gene: TRBV18; D gene: TRBD2; CDR3 DNA: TGTGCCAGCTCACCACCGACGACTAGCGGGAGTTACGAGCAGTACTTC; CDR3 protein: CASSPPTTSGSYEQYF
J gene: TRBJ2-6; clone size: -; V gene: TRBV18; D gene: -; CDR3 DNA: TGTGCCAGCTCACCACGGACTTTC; CDR3 protein: CASSPRTF
J gene: TRBJ2-1; clone size: -; V gene: TRBV7-3; D gene: TRBD1; CDR3 DNA: TGTGCCAGCAGCTCCCCGGACAGGGAAGAGCAGTTCTTC; CDR3 protein: CASSSPDREEQFF
J gene: TRBJ2-2; clone size: few; V gene: TRBV7-3; D gene: -; CDR3 DNA: TGTGCCAGCAGCTTATCGGGGACCGGGGAGCTGTTTTTT; CDR3 protein: CASSLSGTGELFF
J gene: TRBJ2-3; clone size: few; V gene: TRBV7-2; D gene: TRBD2; CDR3 DNA: TGTGCCAGCAGCTCAGGGAGGGGAGATACGCAGTATTTT; CDR3 protein: CASSSGRGDTQYF
J gene: TRBJ1-2; clone size: -; V gene: TRBV7-3; D gene: -; CDR3 DNA: TGTGCCAGCAGCTTAAGGTGGAGGTCCAGGGGCGATGGCTACACCTTC; CDR3 protein: CASSLRWRSRGDGYTF
J gene: TRBJ2-1; clone size: -; V gene: TRBV11-2; D gene: -; CDR3 DNA: TGTGCCAGCAGCTTCGTGCTGAGCTCCTACGAGCAGTTCTTC; CDR3 protein: CASSFVLSSYEQFF
J gene: TRBJ2-5; clone size: many; V gene: TRBV7-9; D gene: TRBD1; CDR3 DNA: TGTGCCAGCAGCTTCTCTACCGGGACAGAGGGGCGGGAGACCCAGTACTTC; CDR3 protein: CASSFSTGTEGRETQYF
J gene: TRBJ1-2; clone size: medium-sized; V gene: TRBV28; D gene: -; CDR3 DNA: TGTGCCAGCAGTTTTAGTAGGGCAGACTATGGCTACACCTTC; CDR3 protein: CASSFSRADYGYTF
J gene: TRBJ2-7; clone size: -; V gene: TRBV7-3; D gene: TRBD2; CDR3 DNA: TGTGCCAGCAGCCCGGTGGGGGGGATCCACGAGCAGTACTTC; CDR3 protein: CASSPVGGIHEQYF
J gene: TRBJ1-1; clone size: -; V gene: TRBV11-2; D gene: TRBD1; CDR3 DNA: TGTGCCAGCAGCGAGGACAGGGGGTATACTGAAGCTTTCTTT; CDR3 protein: CASSEDRGYTEAFF
J gene: TRBJ1-2; clone size: -; V gene: TRBV5-4; D gene: -; CDR3 DNA: TGTGCCAGCAGCTTGGCGGGGGACTATGGCTACACCTTC; CDR3 protein: CASSLAGDYGYTF
J gene: TRBJ2-7; clone size: -; V gene: TRBV28; D gene: TRBD2; CDR3 DNA: TGTGCCACTAGGAAGAGGGGACTAACCTACGAGCAGTACTTC; CDR3 protein: CATRKRGLTYEQYF
J gene: TRBJ2-2; clone size: -; V gene: TRBV7-3; D gene: TRBD2; CDR3 DNA: TGTGCCAGCAGCTTGTTTACTAGCGGGATAACCGGGGAGCTGTTTTTT; CDR3 protein: CASSLFTSGITGELFF
J gene: TRBJ2-1; clone size: few; V gene: TRBV7-6; D gene: -; CDR3 DNA: TGTGCCAGCAGCTTAGCTGGGGGTGACAATGAGCAGTTCTTC; CDR3 protein: CASSLAGGDNEQFF
J gene: TRBJ2-5; clone size: -; V gene: TRBV7-3; D gene: -; CDR3 DNA: TGTGCCAGCAGCCTCGTCGACAGTCAGGGGACCCAGTACTTC; CDR3 protein: CASSLVDSQGTQYF
J gene: TRBJ1-6; clone size: many; V gene: TRBV23-1; D gene: -; CDR3 DNA: TGCGCCAGCAGTCATCTGAGCTCCTATAATTCACCCCTCCACTTT; CDR3 protein: CASSHLSSYNSPLHF
J gene: TRBJ2-2; clone size: -; V gene: TRBV7-2; D gene: TRBD2; CDR3 DNA: TGTGCCAGCAGCCTGACTAGCGGGAGGTGGACCGGGGAGCTGTTTTTT; CDR3 protein: CASSLTSGRWTGELFF
J gene: TRBJ2-1; clone size: many; V gene: TRBV19; D gene: -; CDR3 DNA: TGTGCCACCAAAGGGAGGGGGGCCTTGTCTGAGCAGTTCTTC; CDR3 protein: CATKGRGALSEQFF
J gene: TRBJ2-1; clone size: -; V gene: TRBV6-2/TRBV6-3; D gene: -; CDR3 DNA: TGTGCCAGCAGTGATGAGGGATACTACAATGAGCAGTTCTTC; CDR3 protein: CASSDEGYYNEQFF
J gene: TRBJ2-7; clone size: many; V gene: TRBV11-2; D gene: TRBD1; CDR3 DNA: TGTGCCAGCAGCTCCGGGACAGGGAATTACGAGCAGTACTTC; CDR3 protein: CASSSGTGNYEQYF
J gene: TRBJ2-1; clone size: -; V gene: TRBV12-3/TRBV12-4; D gene: -; CDR3 DNA: TGTGCCAGCAGATACAGGGATCCAAATTCACCCCTCCACTTC; CDR3 protein: CASRYRDPNSPLHF
J gene: TRBJ2-1; clone size: -; V gene: TRBV4-2; D gene: TRBD2; CDR3 DNA: TGTGCCAGCAGCCTCAGACTAGCGGGGGCCAGGGATGAGCAGTTCTTC; CDR3 protein: CASSLRLAGARDEQFF
J gene: TRBJ2-5; clone size: -; V gene: TRBV7-9; D gene: -; CDR3 DNA: TGTGCCAGCTTTTCCAACAGGGCAGGGAAGACCCAGTACTTC; CDR3 protein: CASFSNRAGKTQYF
J gene: TRBJ2-3; clone size: -; V gene: TRBV5-8; D gene: TRBD2; CDR3 DNA: TGTGCCAGAAGCTTGTTTATTGGACTAGCGGGGACAGATACGCAGTATTTT; CDR3 protein: CARSLFIGLAGTDTQYF
J gene: TRBJ1-5; clone size: -; V gene: TRBV7-2; D gene: -; CDR3 DNA: TGTGCCAGCAGCTCCTCGGGCGGAGGGCCTAATCAGCCCCAGCATTTT; CDR3 protein: CASSSSGGGPNQPQHF
J gene: TRBJ2-7; clone size: many; V gene: TRBV2; D gene: -; CDR3 DNA: TGTGCCAGCACTCCAGGGGTCATGGACGAGCAGTACTTC; CDR3 protein: CASTPGVMDEQYF
J gene: TRBJ2-5; clone size: -; V gene: TRBV6-4; D gene: TRBD2; CDR3 DNA: TGTGCCAGCAGCCCCTCTAGCGGACCATACAATGAGCAGTACTTC; CDR3 protein: CASSPSSGPYNEQYF
J gene: TRBJ2-2; clone size: -; V gene: TRBV7-6; D gene: -; CDR3 DNA: TGTGCCAGCAGCTTAGATCAGGGCGCGAACACCGGGGAGCTGTTTTTT; CDR3 protein: CASSLDQGANTGELFF
J gene: TRBJ2-6; clone size: few; V gene: TRBV7-3; D gene: -; CDR3 DNA: TGTGCCAGCAGCGGATCCGGGACCCATACTTCTGGGGCCAACGTCCTGACTTTC; CDR3 protein: CASSGSGTHTSGANVLTF
J gene: TRBJ2-3; clone size: -; V gene: TRBV12-3/TRBV12-4; D gene: TRBD2; CDR3 DNA: TGTGCCAGCAGGGGGACTAGCGGGAGCGTCACAGATACGCAGTATTTT; CDR3 protein: CASRGTSGSVTDTQYF
J gene: TRBJ2-1; clone size: few; V gene: TRBV7-6; D gene: -; CDR3 DNA: TGTGCCAGCAGCTTTAGCGGCCGCTCCTACAATGAGCAGTTCTTC; CDR3 protein: CASSFSGRSYNEQFF
J gene: TRBJ2-7; clone size: -; V gene: TRBV12-3/TRBV12-4; D gene: -; CDR3 DNA: TGTGCCAGCAGTTTCAGGAACTACGAGCAGTACTTC; CDR3 protein: CASSFRNYEQYF
J gene: TRBJ1-3; clone size: -; V gene: TRBV6-2/TRBV6-3; D gene: TRBD1; CDR3 DNA: TGTGCCAGCAAACAGGGGGGTGGAAACACCATATATTTT; CDR3 protein: CASKQGGGNTIYF
J gene: TRBJ2-1; clone size: -; V gene: TRBV7-2; D gene: TRBD2; CDR3 DNA: TGTGCCAGCAGCTTAGTAGGCGGGAGGACCTACAATGAGCAGTTCTTC; CDR3 protein: CASSLVGGRTYNEQFF